These T cell receptor beta chains were read from a single sample in a study of shared clonotypes between healthy human individuals. Measured with immunoSEQ multiplex PCR; TCRdb has only the in-frame clones, and not every one. Among about 2.4 million clones, approximately 93% were seen once, and the ten largest hold 0.35% to 0.45%. Sequences were obtained from naive CD4+ T cells from PBMCs. The receptors here all came from a man younger than 35 in good health. Some clones in this sample may be carry-over from other donors' samples. Both conserved end residues are part of each CDR3. The order of the fields is CDR3 DNA, CDR3 protein, J gene, V gene, D gene. D genes are given only for firm matches.

cdr3_nt: TGCGCCAGCAGCCCGGGAGTGGGCACCGGGGAGCTGTTTTTT
cdr3_aa: CASSPGVGTGELFF
j_call: TRBJ2-2
v_call: TRBV5-1
d_call: .

cdr3_nt: TGTGCCAGCAGCCCGAACTTAGCGGGAATAGCTTACAATGAGCAGTTCTTC
cdr3_aa: CASSPNLAGIAYNEQFF
j_call: TRBJ2-1
v_call: TRBV7-9
d_call: TRBD2

cdr3_nt: TGCGCCAGCAGCTTACAGGGAGAAGCTTTCTTT
cdr3_aa: CASSLQGEAFF
j_call: TRBJ1-1
v_call: TRBV5-1
d_call: .

cdr3_nt: TGTGCCAGCCGGACAGGAGGCGGAAACACCATATATTTT
cdr3_aa: CASRTGGGNTIYF
j_call: TRBJ1-3
v_call: TRBV19
d_call: TRBD1

cdr3_nt: TGTGCCAGCAGCCAAATATGGACTAGCGGGAGTATTCAGTACTTC
cdr3_aa: CASSQIWTSGSIQYF
j_call: TRBJ2-4
v_call: TRBV27
d_call: TRBD2

cdr3_nt: TGCGCCAGCAGCAGTGGCGGCAGCGGGGGGGTGGATACGCAGTATTTT
cdr3_aa: CASSSGGSGGVDTQYF
j_call: TRBJ2-3
v_call: TRBV5-1
d_call: TRBD2

cdr3_nt: TGTGCCACCTTGGGGGGCCAGCGGGGACATCCCACAGATACGCAGTATTTT
cdr3_aa: CATLGGQRGHPTDTQYF
j_call: TRBJ2-3
v_call: TRBV28
d_call: .

cdr3_nt: TGTGCCAGCAGCTTATGGGCTAGCGGGAGTGGCGAGCAGTACTTC
cdr3_aa: CASSLWASGSGEQYF
j_call: TRBJ2-7
v_call: TRBV7-2
d_call: TRBD2

cdr3_nt: TGTGCCAGCAGCTTGGTGCTAGCGGGAGCAGATACGCAGTATTTT
cdr3_aa: CASSLVLAGADTQYF
j_call: TRBJ2-3
v_call: TRBV5-5
d_call: TRBD2

cdr3_nt: TGCGCCAGCAGCCTGCCCGGGACAGGGGGTCATGAGCAGTTCTTC
cdr3_aa: CASSLPGTGGHEQFF
j_call: TRBJ2-1
v_call: TRBV5-1
d_call: TRBD1

cdr3_nt: TGTGCCAGCAGCCATCTTGGCGGGGAGCTGTTTTTT
cdr3_aa: CASSHLGGELFF
j_call: TRBJ2-2
v_call: TRBV7-8
d_call: .

cdr3_nt: TGTGCCAGCGGGCCTTGGACAGGTCTTGAGACTTGGCCCCAGCATTTT
cdr3_aa: CASGPWTGLETWPQHF
j_call: TRBJ1-5
v_call: TRBV27
d_call: TRBD1

cdr3_nt: TGTGCCAGCAGCGCCCCCCGGGACAGCAGAAAGTTCTACGAGCAGTACTTC
cdr3_aa: CASSAPRDSRKFYEQYF
j_call: TRBJ2-7
v_call: TRBV28
d_call: TRBD1

cdr3_nt: TGTGCCAGCAGCGTAGAGGCTAGCGGGAGTTTTCCCTACGAGCAGTACTTC
cdr3_aa: CASSVEASGSFPYEQYF
j_call: TRBJ2-7
v_call: TRBV9
d_call: TRBD2

cdr3_nt: TGTGCCAGCAGTGAAGCCGGGGAAGCTTTCTTT
cdr3_aa: CASSEAGEAFF
j_call: TRBJ1-1
v_call: TRBV6-1
d_call: .

cdr3_nt: TGCGCCAGCAGCCCCCTGGGGGGGCAGACCTACGAGCAGTACTTC
cdr3_aa: CASSPLGGQTYEQYF
j_call: TRBJ2-7
v_call: TRBV5-1
d_call: .